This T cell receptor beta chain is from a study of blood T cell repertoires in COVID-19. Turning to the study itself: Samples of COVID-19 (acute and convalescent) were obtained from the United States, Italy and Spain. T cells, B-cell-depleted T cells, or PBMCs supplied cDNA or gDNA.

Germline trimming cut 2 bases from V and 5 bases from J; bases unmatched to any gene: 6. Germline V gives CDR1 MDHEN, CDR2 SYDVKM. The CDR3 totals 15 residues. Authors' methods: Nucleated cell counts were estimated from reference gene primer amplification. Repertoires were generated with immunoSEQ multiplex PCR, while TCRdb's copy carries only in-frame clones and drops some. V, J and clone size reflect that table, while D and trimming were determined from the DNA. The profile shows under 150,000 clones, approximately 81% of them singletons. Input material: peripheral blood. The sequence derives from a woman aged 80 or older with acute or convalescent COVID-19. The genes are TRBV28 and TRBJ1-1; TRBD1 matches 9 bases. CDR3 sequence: CASSLRGQGQTEAFF. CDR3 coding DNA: TGTGCCAGCAGTTTAAGGGGACAGGGTCAAACTGAAGCTTTCTTT.